The 9 T cell receptor beta chains reported below all come from one sample, sequenced in a study of blood T cell repertoires in COVID-19. Profiling relied on immunoSEQ multiplex PCR, and the TCRdb table lists in-frame clones only, not all of them. The sample holds roughly 270,000 clones; approximately 91% are singletons and the top ten take 9% to 9.5%. The sample consisted of peripheral blood. The receptors come from a man aged 18-30 years with active or convalescent COVID-19.

This clone was picked up a small number of times. The chain is built from TRBV18 and TRBJ2-7, with a weak D call TRBD2 (5 bases). From germline, CDR1 is KGHSH and CDR2 LQKENI. The CDR3 has 15 residues. Trimming stripped 0 bases from V and 7 bases from J, with 16 bases between. The CDR3 nucleotides read TGTGCCAGCTCACCACCGAGTCGAGGGCGTACTGAGCAGTACTTC. Translating it yields CASSPPSRGRTEQYF.

In DNA, the CDR3 is TGTGCTAGTGGTTTGGTTCTCGGGAGGGGTGGGGAGAACTATGGCTACACCTTC. Translation gives CASGLVLGRGGENYGYTF. This chain links TRBV12-5 with TRBJ1-2; D may be TRBD1 (5 bases). CDR3 length: 18 residues. The V and J ends lost 0 bases and 2 bases respectively, with 19 bases between them. CDR1 is LGHNT, CDR2 FRNRAP, per germline.

The chain has TRBV18 and TRBJ1-2; 8 bases fit TRBD1. The V gene end was trimmed by 6 bases and the J gene end by 5 bases; junction bases not matched to a gene: 8. Germline loops: CDR1 KGHSH, CDR2 LQKENI. The CDR3 totals 14 residues. The CDR3 spells CASSPGTGPYGYTF. The CDR3 DNA is TGTGCCAGCTCTCCCGGGACAGGACCTTATGGCTACACCTTC.

This clone has more than one count but fewer than ten. The chain joins TRBV18 to TRBJ1-2; D uncertain. This CDR3 is 15 amino acids long. Germline values: CDR1 KGHSH, CDR2 LQKENI. Trimming removed 3 bases from V and 1 base from J, with 12 bases in between. In nucleotides, the CDR3 is TGTGCCAGCTCACCCGGCAGGCTCGTTAACTATGGCTACACCTTC. Protein product: CASSPGRLVNYGYTF.

V and J are TRBV12-3 or TRBV12-4 and TRBJ1-2; TRBD1 aligns across 7 bases. The CDR3 length is 13 residues. The V segment lost 8 bases and the J segment 4 bases; nucleotides outside the gene matches: 7. In DNA form, the CDR3 reads TGTGCCAGCGGAGCAGGGGGTGTCTATGGCTACACCTTC. Protein: CASGAGGVYGYTF.

This chain joins TRBV25-1 and TRBJ1-1; D gene ambiguous. The germline gives CDR1 MGHDK, CDR2 SYGVNS. This CDR3 comprises 13 residues. V was shortened by 3 bases and J by 4 bases, with 9 bases between the two germline ends. The CDR3 nucleotides read TGTGCCAGCAGTGACGCCGGGGTCACTGAAGCTTTCTTT. Translating gives CASSDAGVTEAFF.

The genes are TRBV6-1 and TRBJ1-4; D uncertain. Trimming shortened V by 1 base and J by 8 bases, and 14 bases separated the two germline ends. The CDR3 is 15 residues long. Germline values: CDR1 MNHNS, CDR2 SASEGT. The CDR3: CASSEGSRGGEKLFF. The DNA for the CDR3 is TGTGCCAGCAGTGAAGGGTCTCGGGGTGGAGAAAAACTGTTTTTT.

This chain links TRBV7-8 with TRBJ2-1; a weak D match, TRBD2 (5 bases). The CDR3 runs to 19 residues. The V end was cut by 4 bases, the J end by 7 bases, with 29 bases between. Germline V gene sequence: CDR1 SGHVS, CDR2 FQNEAQ. The CDR3 DNA sequence: TGTGCCAGCAGCTCCCCTGGGGAGCCCCACAGAGGGTTTTTGAATGAGCAGTTCTTC. It yields the protein CASSSPGEPHRGFLNEQFF.

The chain has TRBV20-1 and TRBJ2-1; 7 bases are a match to TRBD2. This CDR3 spans 14 amino acids. Germline V gene sequence: CDR1 DFQATT, CDR2 SNEGSKA (reference sequence). V gave up 3 bases and J gave up 8 bases; unmatched junction bases: 10. CDR3 bases: TGCAGTGCTAGTGAACCGGGGGGTAAAGATGAGCAGTTCTTC. Protein sequence: CSASEPGGKDEQFF.